The rows below give T cell receptor beta chains drawn from one sample of a study of CD8 T cells in Susac syndrome. One entry per CDR3 protein, called by TCRdb with MiXCR from the immunoSEQ multiplex PCR reads. The sample lists under 150,000 distinct CDR3 sequences, 91% occurring once. Sequences were obtained from CD8+ T cells from PBMCs. All receptors come from a human donor with multiple sclerosis. Both conserved end residues are part of each CDR3. D genes are given only for firm matches. Some rows mark clone size as missing; the rest say once, few, many or name a class of expanded clone.

few 13 TRBJ1-2 TRBV28 NA TGTGCCAGCAGTTTACGGGCGGGCTATGGCTACACCTTC CASSLRAGYGYTF
NA 15 TRBJ2-7 TRBV4-2 TRBD2 TGTGCCAGCACACCCCAGGCGGGAGGACGGGTCGGGCAGTACTTC CASTPQAGGRVGQYF
NA 12 TRBJ2-3 TRBV5-4 NA TGTGCCAGCAGCTTTGGGGGAGATACGCAGTATTTT CASSFGGDTQYF
NA 15 TRBJ1-1 TRBV6-2/TRBV6-3 NA TGTGCCAGCAGTTACGAGGTGGCGGCGAACACTGAAGCTTTCTTT CASSYEVAANTEAFF
once 15 TRBJ1-5 TRBV4-3 TRBD1 TGCGCCAGCAGCCCAACCAGGGGGCAGAGTCAGCCCCAGCATTTT CASSPTRGQSQPQHF
once 14 TRBJ1-2 TRBV15 NA TGTGCCACCAGTGAAACGGCAGCTAACTATGGCTACACCTTC CATSETAANYGYTF
NA 12 TRBJ1-2 TRBV9 NA TGTGCCAGCAGCACACAGGGCTATGGCTACACCTTC CASSTQGYGYTF
few 11 TRBJ2-5 TRBV25-1 NA TGTGCCAGCAGTGATTGGGAGACCCAGTACTTC CASSDWETQYF
NA 15 TRBJ2-7 TRBV5-6 NA TGTGCCAGCAGCTTGGCCCTAGAGGGCACCTACGAGCAGTACTTC CASSLALEGTYEQYF
few 11 TRBJ2-3 TRBV27 NA TGTGCCAGCACCCCGGGAGATACGCAGTATTTT CASTPGDTQYF
NA 14 TRBJ2-3 TRBV7-2 TRBD2 TGTGCCAGCAGCACGACTAGCGACACAGATACGCAGTATTTT CASSTTSDTDTQYF
NA 13 TRBJ2-7 TRBV29-1 NA TGCAGCGTTGATGGGACATCTTCCTACGAGCAGTACTTC CSVDGTSSYEQYF
NA 15 TRBJ2-2 TRBV29-1 NA TGCAGCGTTCTGAGGGGATACACGAACACCGGGGAGCTGTTTTTT CSVLRGYTNTGELFF
NA 15 TRBJ2-3 TRBV13 TRBD2 TGTGCCAGCAGCTTAGAGCGGGAGGGCGGAGATACGCAGTATTTT CASSLEREGGDTQYF
NA 13 TRBJ2-5 TRBV11-2 NA TGTGCCAGCAGCCCCCAGTACCAAGAGACCCAGTACTTC CASSPQYQETQYF
NA 14 TRBJ2-3 TRBV28 TRBD2 TGTGCCAGCAGTTTCCCCGGGAGGGCGGATACGCAGTATTTT CASSFPGRADTQYF
NA 14 TRBJ1-2 TRBV12-5 NA TGTGCTAGTGGCCTCGATGCTTCTAACTATGGCTACACCTTC CASGLDASNYGYTF
NA 14 TRBJ2-1 TRBV12-3/TRBV12-4 NA TGTGCCAGCAGTTTATCCGGGAGAGGGATTGAGCAGTTCTTC CASSLSGRGIEQFF
NA 16 TRBJ2-3 TRBV7-8 TRBD2 TGTGCCAGCAGCTGGACTAGCGGGTGGGACACAGATACGCAGTATTTT CASSWTSGWDTDTQYF
NA 14 TRBJ1-2 TRBV28 NA TGTGCCAGCGATACCCGGGTTTTCGACTATGGCTACACCTTC CASDTRVFDYGYTF
NA 15 TRBJ2-7 TRBV5-4 TRBD2 TGTGCCAGCAGCTTGAGTGCGGGAGTGTCCTACGAGCAGTACTTC CASSLSAGVSYEQYF
NA 14 TRBJ2-5 TRBV11-2 TRBD1 TGTGCCAGCAGCCCTATCACAGGGGTTAAGACCCAGTACTTC CASSPITGVKTQYF
NA 13 TRBJ2-7 TRBV5-1 TRBD2 TGCGCCAGCTCTCTAGCGGGAATCCACGAGCAGTACTTC CASSLAGIHEQYF
NA 12 TRBJ2-5 TRBV30 TRBD1 TGTGCCTGGGACAGGGAGACGGAGACCCAGTACTTC CAWDRETETQYF
NA 15 TRBJ2-5 TRBV30 TRBD2 TGTGCCTGGAATGCCCTAGCGGGAGCGCAAGAGACCCAGTACTTC CAWNALAGAQETQYF
NA 15 TRBJ1-2 TRBV4-2 NA TGTGCCAGCAGCCAAGTTCATGGGCAGGTTGAGGGCTACACCTTC CASSQVHGQVEGYTF
NA 11 TRBJ1-1 TRBV7-9 NA TGTGCCAGCAGCCCCAACCCTGAAGCTTTCTTT CASSPNPEAFF
NA 15 TRBJ2-3 TRBV15 NA TGTGCCACCAGCAGAGATCAAAGCGGGACAGATACGCAGTATTTT CATSRDQSGTDTQYF
NA 17 TRBJ1-4 TRBV4-2 NA TGTGCCAGCAGCCAAGCTCCCTCGGGGGCGCGGAACGAAAAACTGTTTTTT CASSQAPSGARNEKLFF
once 14 TRBJ2-1 TRBV20-1 TRBD2 TGCAGTGCTAGAGCGACTAGCGCTTACAATGAGCAGTTCTTC CSARATSAYNEQFF
NA 15 TRBJ2-7 TRBV7-2 TRBD2 TGTGCCAGCAGCTCACCAAGACTAGCGGCTGGCGAGCAGTACTTC CASSSPRLAAGEQYF
NA 14 TRBJ2-4 TRBV3-1 NA TGTGCCAGCAGCCAGGGGCTAGCCCCAAACATTCAGTACTTC CASSQGLAPNIQYF
NA 15 TRBJ1-1 TRBV4-1 TRBD1 TGCGCCAGCAGCCAAGACGGACAGGGGCGAGATGAAGCTTTCTTT CASSQDGQGRDEAFF
NA 16 TRBJ2-7 TRBV4-1 NA TGCGCCAGCAGCCAAGGCCCGTTGGCGGAGCTCTACGAGCAGTACTTC CASSQGPLAELYEQYF
once 15 TRBJ1-2 TRBV28 TRBD1 TGTGCCAGCAGCCGGGGGGAGGGGGCAGATTATGGCTACACCTTC CASSRGEGADYGYTF
NA 14 TRBJ2-7 TRBV9 NA TGTGCCAGCAGCGTAGCTCCAGGGGTCTACGAGCAGTACTTC CASSVAPGVYEQYF
NA 14 TRBJ2-1 TRBV18 NA TGTGCCAGCTCACCAGAGACAGGCAACAATGAGCAGTTCTTC CASSPETGNNEQFF
NA 16 TRBJ2-1 TRBV3-1 TRBD1 TGTGCCAGCAGCCAAGATACAGGGGCCCCCTACAATGAGCAGTTCTTC CASSQDTGAPYNEQFF
NA 14 TRBJ1-5 TRBV9 NA TGTGCCAGCAGCGTAGGGGGGAACAATCAGCCCCAGCATTTT CASSVGGNNQPQHF
NA 16 TRBJ2-5 TRBV9 TRBD1 TGTGCCAGCAGCCCTAGCGGACAGGGGGCTATGGAGACCCAGTACTTC CASSPSGQGAMETQYF
NA 18 TRBJ1-5 TRBV19 TRBD1 TGTGCCAGTAGTTCCGTGTCCACAACGGGACAGGGAGCTCAGCCCCAGCATTTT CASSSVSTTGQGAQPQHF
NA 14 TRBJ1-1 TRBV12-3/TRBV12-4 NA TGTGCCAGCAGACTGGACACTGGAAACACTGAAGCTTTCTTT CASRLDTGNTEAFF
few 13 TRBJ2-2 TRBV14 NA TGTGCCAGCAGCCAAGGGCTTGGCGGGGAGCTGTTTTTT CASSQGLGGELFF
NA 14 TRBJ1-6 TRBV3-1 TRBD1 TGTGCCAGCAGCCAAGGCCAGGGGGTCGCACCCCTCCACTTT CASSQGQGVAPLHF
NA 15 TRBJ1-5 TRBV9 TRBD1 TGTGCCAGCAGCGGGACAGGGGATAGCGATCAGCCCCAGCATTTT CASSGTGDSDQPQHF
NA 13 TRBJ1-1 TRBV27 NA TGTGCCAGCAGTACCAAGGGGTTGGTGGCGGCTTTCTTT CASSTKGLVAAFF
NA 15 TRBJ2-7 TRBV4-3 NA TGCGCCAGCAGCCAAGAGCGGGATAACAGCTACGAGCAGTACTTC CASSQERDNSYEQYF
NA 14 TRBJ2-1 TRBV6-5 NA TGTGCCAGCAGCCCGTACGGGCCCCACAATGAGCAGTTCTTC CASSPYGPHNEQFF
NA 16 TRBJ1-2 TRBV7-9 NA TGTGCCAGCAGCTTACTCCGGGATTACTTTCCCTATGGCTACACCTTC CASSLLRDYFPYGYTF
NA 15 TRBJ2-7 TRBV5-6 NA TGTGCCAGCAGCCCGCTAGGGGTGGGAGGCTACGAGCAGTACTTC CASSPLGVGGYEQYF
NA 13 TRBJ1-1 TRBV5-1 NA TGCGCCAGCAGCTTCCAAGGGACGGAGGAAGCTTTCTTT CASSFQGTEEAFF